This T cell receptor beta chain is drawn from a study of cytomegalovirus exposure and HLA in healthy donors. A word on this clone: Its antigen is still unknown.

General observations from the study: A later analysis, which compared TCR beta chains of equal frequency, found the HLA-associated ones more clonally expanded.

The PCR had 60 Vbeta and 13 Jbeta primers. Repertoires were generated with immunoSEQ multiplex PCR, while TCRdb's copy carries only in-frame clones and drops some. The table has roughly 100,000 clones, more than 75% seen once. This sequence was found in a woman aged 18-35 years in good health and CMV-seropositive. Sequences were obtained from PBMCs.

CDR3: CASRQGLTQYF. The CDR3 nucleotides are TGCGCCAGCCGACAGGGATTGACCCAGTACTTC. This chain connects TRBV4-1 to TRBJ2-5; 7 positions agree with TRBD1. The germline V gene has CDR1 MGHRA and CDR2 YSYEKL. The ends lost 8 bases at V and 7 bases at J; junction bases unmatched: 4. There are 11 residues in the CDR3.